Listed below are T cell receptor beta chains from one sample, sequenced in a study of cytomegalovirus exposure and HLA in healthy donors. Measured with immunoSEQ multiplex PCR; TCRdb has only the in-frame clones, and not every one. The table shows about 160,000 clones, with about 85% occurring only once. The sample comprised PBMCs. All receptors come from a young man in good health and CMV-seropositive. The CDR3 runs from the conserved cysteine through the conserved F or W. D genes are given only for firm matches. Clone size is shown for a subset of rows, as once, few, many or a class of expanded clone.

d_gene,j_gene,abundance,v_gene,CDR3aa,CDR3nt
TRBD1,TRBJ1-4,NA,TRBV9,CASGGTGPEKLFF,TGTGCCAGCGGCGGGACAGGGCCTGAAAAACTGTTTTTT
TRBD1,TRBJ1-3,NA,TRBV9,CASSVGTGDGNTIYF,TGTGCCAGCAGCGTAGGAACAGGGGATGGAAACACCATATATTTT
NA,TRBJ2-3,NA,TRBV5-4,CASSLDRTSTDTQYF,TGTGCCAGCAGCTTGGACCGGACTAGCACAGATACGCAGTATTTT
NA,TRBJ1-6,NA,TRBV19,CASSVGWDSNSPLHF,TGTGCCAGTAGTGTGGGCTGGGACTCTAATTCACCCCTCCACTTT
NA,TRBJ2-3,NA,TRBV9,CASSGGNSDTQYF,TGTGCCAGCAGCGGCGGAAACTCAGATACGCAGTATTTT
NA,TRBJ2-3,few,TRBV7-9,CASSVRRAEGGDTQYF,TGTGCCAGCAGTGTACGACGAGCTGAAGGAGGGGATACGCAGTATTTT
NA,TRBJ1-5,NA,TRBV28,CASSPFDTVQPQHF,TGTGCCAGCAGTCCGTTCGACACGGTCCAGCCCCAGCATTTT
TRBD2,TRBJ2-3,NA,TRBV9,CASSAGLAGTTDTQYF,TGTGCCAGCAGCGCAGGACTAGCGGGAACTACAGATACGCAGTATTTT
NA,TRBJ1-2,NA,TRBV30,CAYSQGTSNYGYTF,TGTGCTTACTCTCAGGGAACGTCGAACTATGGCTACACCTTC
NA,TRBJ1-1,NA,TRBV2,CAVLESASTEAFF,TGTGCCGTACTAGAGTCGGCCTCCACTGAAGCTTTCTTT
NA,TRBJ2-1,NA,TRBV29-1,CSVEQLAQYNEQFF,TGCAGCGTTGAACAATTAGCGCAATACAATGAGCAGTTCTTC
NA,TRBJ2-3,NA,TRBV9,CASSLGGSDTQYF,TGTGCCAGCAGCCTCGGGGGTTCAGATACGCAGTATTTT
NA,TRBJ1-2,once,TRBV11-2,CASSLDHKNYGYTF,TGTGCCAGCAGCTTAGATCACAAGAACTATGGCTACACCTTC
NA,TRBJ2-7,NA,TRBV27,CASSLSRTRGEQYF,TGTGCCAGCAGTTTATCACGGACACGAGGCGAGCAGTACTTC
TRBD2,TRBJ2-5,NA,TRBV7-3,CASSLNAGGQETQYF,TGTGCCAGCAGCTTAAACGCGGGGGGCCAAGAGACCCAGTACTTC
TRBD2,TRBJ2-3,NA,TRBV5-1,CASSLLSSGGVGDTQYF,TGCGCCAGCAGCTTGTTGTCTTCCGGGGGGGTTGGAGATACGCAGTATTTT
NA,TRBJ2-3,once,TRBV20-1,CSARDMDTQYF,TGCAGTGCTAGAGATATGGATACGCAGTATTTT
TRBD1,TRBJ1-4,once,TRBV9,CASGAGQGNREKLFF,TGTGCCAGCGGCGCCGGACAGGGGAATCGTGAAAAACTGTTTTTT
TRBD1,TRBJ1-4,NA,TRBV4-2,CASSQDSTARGQANEKLFF,TGTGCCAGCAGCCAAGATAGTACGGCCAGGGGGCAAGCTAATGAAAAACTGTTTTTT
TRBD1,TRBJ1-1,NA,TRBV27,CASRKGTGLMNTEAFF,TGTGCCAGCAGGAAAGGGACAGGGCTCATGAACACTGAAGCTTTCTTT
TRBD2,TRBJ2-2,NA,TRBV9,CASSALGGEDTGELFF,TGTGCCAGCAGCGCCCTCGGGGGGGAGGACACCGGGGAGCTGTTTTTT
TRBD2,TRBJ2-3,NA,TRBV5-1,CASSWTSGPSTDTQYF,TGCGCCAGCAGCTGGACTAGCGGTCCAAGCACAGATACGCAGTATTTT
TRBD1,TRBJ1-3,NA,TRBV9,CASSGPGTVSGNTIYF,TGTGCCAGCAGCGGACCCGGGACAGTCTCTGGAAACACCATATATTTT
TRBD1,TRBJ1-2,NA,TRBV6-1,CASSDTGTANYGYTF,TGTGCCAGCAGTGATACCGGGACAGCAAACTATGGCTACACCTTC
NA,TRBJ1-6,once,TRBV7-2,CASCLSPRNAASYNSPLHF,TGTGCCAGCTGCTTATCCCCAAGGAACGCGGCTTCCTATAATTCACCCCTCCACTTT
TRBD2,TRBJ2-3,NA,TRBV11-2,CASTEPRSGEGTDTQYF,TGTGCCAGCACTGAACCGAGATCGGGGGAGGGGACAGATACGCAGTATTTT
NA,TRBJ2-1,once,TRBV10-3,CATGVNPFNEQFF,TGTGCCACCGGGGTTAACCCCTTCAATGAGCAGTTCTTC
NA,TRBJ1-3,NA,TRBV30,CAWSETGAGNTIYF,TGTGCCTGGAGTGAGACAGGAGCTGGAAACACCATATATTTT
TRBD2,TRBJ2-2,NA,TRBV4-2,CASSQDWGLQVVTGELFF,TGTGCCAGCAGCCAAGATTGGGGACTACAGGTGGTCACCGGGGAGCTGTTTTTT
TRBD1,TRBJ2-2,NA,TRBV9,CASNQTGARELFF,TGTGCCAGCAACCAAACAGGGGCCAGGGAGCTGTTTTTT
TRBD1,TRBJ1-2,NA,TRBV4-2,CASSKPGQDYYGYTF,TGTGCCAGCAGCAAACCGGGACAGGACTACTATGGCTACACCTTC
NA,TRBJ1-6,NA,TRBV5-6,CASSFGGLDSPLHF,TGTGCCAGCAGCTTTGGGGGCCTGGATTCACCCCTCCACTTT
TRBD1,TRBJ1-2,NA,TRBV19,CASLPSSRTGSIGYGYTF,TGTGCCAGTCTCCCTTCTTCCCGGACAGGATCTATAGGCTATGGCTACACCTTC
NA,TRBJ2-2,NA,TRBV2,CASSELVNTGELFF,TGTGCCAGCTCCGAACTGGTCAACACCGGGGAGCTGTTTTTT
TRBD1,TRBJ1-6,NA,TRBV6-7,CAPRGRSPLHF,TGTGCGCCTAGGGGGCGTTCACCCCTCCACTTT
NA,TRBJ2-7,NA,TRBV4-3,CASSQDIGQPYEQYF,TGCGCCAGCAGCCAAGATATCGGACAGCCCTACGAGCAGTACTTC
NA,TRBJ2-6,NA,TRBV30,CAWSGLLYVPGANGLTF,TGTGCCTGGAGTGGCCTTCTCTATGTACCTGGGGCCAACGGCCTGACTTTC
NA,TRBJ1-2,NA,TRBV28,CASSLSYGYTF,TGTGCCAGCAGTTTATCGTATGGCTACACCTTC
TRBD1,TRBJ2-1,NA,TRBV5-6,CASSLTGQPLDSSYNEQFF,TGTGCCAGCAGCTTGACGGGACAGCCTCTCGACTCCTCCTACAATGAGCAGTTCTTC
TRBD2,TRBJ2-2,NA,TRBV19,CASSMGLAGGRGTGELFF,TGTGCCAGTAGTATGGGTCTAGCGGGGGGCCGGGGCACCGGGGAGCTGTTTTTT
NA,TRBJ2-6,NA,TRBV19,CASSRLTAVRSSGANVLTF,TGTGCCAGTAGTCGACTTACCGCCGTACGGTCCTCTGGGGCCAACGTCCTGACTTTC
NA,TRBJ2-5,NA,TRBV5-1,CASRQGTGETQYF,TGCGCCAGCAGACAGGGCACAGGGGAGACCCAGTACTTC
TRBD1,TRBJ2-5,NA,TRBV4-1,CASSVPTGTAFQETQYF,TGCGCCAGCAGCGTCCCGACCGGGACAGCGTTCCAAGAGACCCAGTACTTC
TRBD2,TRBJ2-5,NA,TRBV7-9,CASSRAGGSETQYF,TGTGCCAGCAGCCGGGCCGGGGGGTCAGAGACCCAGTACTTC
TRBD1,TRBJ2-7,NA,TRBV5-1,CASSLGQGAYEQYF,TGCGCCAGCAGCTTGGGACAGGGGGCCTACGAGCAGTACTTC
NA,TRBJ1-2,NA,TRBV19,CASSLREGYGYTF,TGTGCCAGTAGCCTCAGGGAAGGGTATGGCTACACCTTC
TRBD1,TRBJ1-4,once,TRBV7-9,CASSTQGASNEKLFF,TGTGCCAGCAGCACACAGGGGGCTTCTAATGAAAAACTGTTTTTT
TRBD1,TRBJ1-2,NA,TRBV29-1,CSVGQGLRIEGYTF,TGCAGCGTTGGACAGGGACTTAGAATCGAAGGCTACACCTTC
TRBD2,TRBJ2-2,NA,TRBV19,CASSNSGGSTGELFF,TGTGCCAGTAGTAATAGCGGGGGAAGCACCGGGGAGCTGTTTTTT
NA,TRBJ2-6,NA,TRBV19,CASSVYGSSGANVLTF,TGTGCCAGTAGTGTCTACGGGTCCTCTGGGGCCAACGTCCTGACTTTC
TRBD1,TRBJ1-2,NA,TRBV7-9,CASSLGQSLFENYTF,TGTGCCAGCAGCCTGGGACAGTCGCTATTCGAAAACTACACCTTC
TRBD1,TRBJ1-4,once,TRBV4-3,CASSQGTGTNEKLFF,TGCGCCAGCAGCCAAGGGACAGGAACTAATGAAAAACTGTTTTTT